These 11 T cell receptor beta chains came from one sample sequenced in a study of T cell responses to AZD1222 COVID-19 vaccine. This table comes from immunoSEQ multiplex PCR, and its TCRdb copy is limited to in-frame clones, with some not included. The sample holds about 150,000 clones, just over 90% seen once. The sample in question was peripheral blood, obtained 28 days after the second AZD1222 dose. Source of these receptors: an adult who received the AZD1222 COVID-19 vaccine.

This clone is a singleton in its sample. The J gene is TRBJ1-4, the V gene TRBV11-3; weak D call: TRBD1 (5 bases). Trimming removed 6 bases from V and 4 bases from J, with 24 bases in between. Germline-derived CDR1 and CDR2 are SGHNT and YENEEA. The CDR3 has 18 residues. The CDR3 spells CASRATEGSGGDNEKLFF. The CDR3 DNA sequence: TGTGCCAGCAGAGCGACAGAGGGGTCTGGTGGGGATAATGAAAAACTGTTTTTT.

The J gene is TRBJ1-3, the V gene TRBV6-5, with no clear D. Germline assignment: CDR1 MNHEY and CDR2 SVGAGI. This CDR3 is built from 13 residues. V lost 6 bases and J lost 0, with 6 bases in between. This CDR3 reads CASRRSSGNTIYF. In nucleotides, the CDR3 is TGTGCCAGCAGGCGGTCCTCTGGAAACACCATATATTTT.

V usage is TRBV19 and J usage is TRBJ1-1; D possibly corresponds to TRBD1 (6 bases). Germline V gene sequence: CDR1 LNHDA, CDR2 SQIVND (reference sequence). This CDR3 contains 14 residues. Trimming removed 2 bases from V and 5 bases from J, with 12 bases in between. DNA for the CDR3: TGTGCCAGTAGTATAAAAGAAGGGGGTACTGAAGCTTTCTTT. The encoded protein is CASSIKEGGTEAFF.

As to this clone: Sequence at one end of the junction differs from germline and may be a read error. The rearrangement uses TRBV20-1 and TRBJ2-1; D gene unclear. This CDR3 spans 9 amino acids. From germline, CDR1 is DFQATT and CDR2 SNEGSKA (reference sequence). CDR3 amino acids: CSAPNGQFF. In DNA, the CDR3 is TGCAGTGCTCCGAATGGGCAGTTCTTC.

The chain has TRBV10-3 and TRBJ2-3; D is uncertain. CDR1 is ENHRY, CDR2 SYGVKD, per germline. This CDR3 has 15 residues. Trimming removed 0 bases at V and 1 base at J, with 8 bases between. The CDR3 coding sequence is TGTGCCATCAGTGAGTCGATCCAGGGCACAGATACGCAGTATTTT. Its translation: CAISESIQGTDTQYF.

The chain combines TRBV19 with TRBJ2-5; TRBD2 aligns across 12 bases. V lost 1 base, J lost 5 bases, and 2 bases stayed unmatched. The CDR3 extends over 15 amino acids. Germline V gene lookup returns CDR1 LNHDA and CDR2 SQIVND (reference sequence). The CDR3 sequence: CASSIVTSGGETQYF. In nucleotides, the CDR3 is TGTGCCAGTAGTATAGTTACTAGCGGGGGGGAGACCCAGTACTTC.

The J gene is TRBJ2-5, the V gene TRBV7-2; 15 positions match TRBD2. V trimming: 1 base; J trimming: 5 bases; junction bases outside the gene matches: 2. This CDR3 contains 16 residues. Germline values: CDR1 SGHTA, CDR2 FQGNSA. The CDR3 DNA follows: TGTGCCAGCAGCTTAGTTGGACTAGCGGGAGGGGAGACCCAGTACTTC. Protein product: CASSLVGLAGGETQYF.

This rearrangement joins TRBV9 to TRBJ2-3, with D perhaps TRBD2 (6 bases). Trimming removed 0 bases from V and 2 bases from J, with 16 bases in between. This CDR3 region has 17 residues. The germline V gene has CDR1 SGDLS and CDR2 YYNGEE. The CDR3 coding sequence is TGTGCCAGCAGCGTAGATGGGCGGGGATCCCCCACAGATACGCAGTATTTT. Encoded protein: CASSVDGRGSPTDTQYF. The variable domain in full, completed from reference TRBV9 and TRBJ2-3, reads DSGVTQTPKHLITATGQRVTLRCSPRSGDLSVYWYQQSLDQGLQFLIQYYNGEERAKGNILERFSAQQFPDLHSELNLSSLELGDSALYFCASSVDGRGSPTDTQYFGPGTRLTVL.

The chain couples TRBV28 to TRBJ1-3, with D unclear. The V end lost 4 bases, the J end lost 2 bases, and 12 bases lay between the germline ends. This CDR3 is 15 amino acids long. Germline V gene lookup returns CDR1 MDHEN and CDR2 SYDVKM. The CDR3 reads CASSSNTAAGNTIYF. In DNA, the CDR3 is TGTGCCAGCAGTTCAAACACGGCGGCTGGAAACACCATATATTTT.

This chain links TRBV27 with TRBJ2-1; D is unresolved. The V end was cut by 2 bases, the J end by 3 bases, with 11 bases between. The V gene's germline CDR1 is MNHEY and CDR2 SMNVEV (reference sequence). The CDR3 runs 15 residues. CDR3 DNA: TGTGCCAGCAGTTTAGCATCGTCCCTCTACAATGAGCAGTTCTTC. It yields the protein CASSLASSLYNEQFF.

The genes are TRBV11-3 and TRBJ2-2; D perhaps matches TRBD1 (5 bases). From germline, CDR1 is SGHNT and CDR2 YENEEA. This CDR3 has 15 residues. With 2 bases removed from V and 4 bases from J, the gap between germline ends came to 11 bases. The CDR3 DNA follows: TGTGCCAGCAGCTTAAGTGCAGGGATCACCGGGGAGCTGTTTTTT. Translation gives CASSLSAGITGELFF.